This TCR beta chain is from a study of blood T cell repertoires in COVID-19. Overall study context: Collection of acute and convalescent COVID-19 samples took place in the United States, Italy and Spain. Nucleic acid was either cDNA or gDNA, and it came from T cells, B-cell-depleted T cells, or PBMCs.

The length of the CDR3 is 15 residues. V was clipped by 3 bases and J by 7 bases; unmatched bases: 6. The germline CDR1 and CDR2 sequences are LGHDT and YNNKEL (reference sequence). Original analysis: Estimated nucleated cell counts came from reference gene primer amplification. Using immunoSEQ multiplex PCR, the repertoire was profiled, and TCRdb retains in-frame clones only, with some absent. V and J calls and clone size come straight from that table; D and trimming were deduced from the DNA. This table has around 100,000 clones, roughly 92% appearing once. The sequencing input was peripheral blood. The receptor was isolated from a man between 70 and 80 years old with acute or convalescent COVID-19. This chain uses TRBV3-1 (or the pseudogene TRBV3-2) with TRBJ1-6; 7 bases map to TRBD1. CDR3 protein: CASSQDPGGNSPLHF. In nucleotides, the CDR3 is TGTGCCAGCAGCCAGGATCCAGGGGGGAATTCACCCCTCCACTTT.